Presented here are 28 T cell receptor beta chains from one specimen sequenced in a study of CD8 T cells in ankylosing spondylitis. These TCRs' antigens remain unknown. TCRdb independently ran MiXCR on the 5' RACE reads; one entry per CDR3 protein. This sample has more than 250,000 distinct CDR3 sequences, with less than 9.5% found just once. Regarding the study as a whole: Eight or nine highly homologous variants made up a TCR beta motif that seemed to typify ankylosing spondylitis blood.

The sequenced sample consisted of blood, either unsorted or a sorted T cell fraction (not recorded which). The receptors derive from a male donor with ankylosing spondylitis.

This clonotype showed up just a few times. J is TRBJ2-3 and V is TRBV9; D gene ambiguous. CDR3 length equals 11 residues. V lost 3 bases and J 10 bases, leaving 9 bases between the germline ends. Germline V gives CDR1 SGDLS, CDR2 YYNGEE. CDR3 in amino acids: CASSDSYAQYF. The CDR3 nucleotides read TGTGCCAGCAGCGACAGCTACGCGCAGTATTTT.

J is TRBJ2-3 and V is TRBV7-9; D ambiguous. The germline V and J ends were trimmed by 1 base and 3 bases, with 8 bases remaining between them. CDR3 length: 14 amino acids. Germline-derived CDR1 and CDR2 are SEHNR and FQNEAQ (reference sequence). DNA of the CDR3: TGTGCCAGCAGCTTAGTCGAGGTAACAGATACGCAGTATTTT. It specifies CASSLVEVTDTQYF.

This clonotype was counted a few times. The rearrangement joins TRBV30 to TRBJ1-1; the D is unclear. CDR3 length: 16 amino acids. Per germline, CDR1 GTSNPN and CDR2 SVGIG (reference sequence). With 2 bases removed from V and 4 bases from J, the gap between germline ends came to 20 bases. The chain's CDR3 is CAWSKRRTSGLTEAFF. The CDR3 DNA follows: TGTGCCTGGAGTAAACGGAGGACGTCGGGCCTCACTGAAGCTTTCTTT.

This clonotype appeared a few times. The chain links TRBV24-1 to TRBJ1-1, with D possibly matching TRBD1 (5 bases). The CDR3 runs 16 residues. The V end lost 2 bases, the J end lost 1 base, and 13 bases lay between the germline ends. Germline V lookup: CDR1 KGHDR, CDR2 SFDVKD. The CDR3, as DNA: TGTGCCACCAGTGATTACAGCCGGGACGAGAACACTGAAGCTTTCTTT. Translating it yields CATSDYSRDENTEAFF.

This chain uses TRBV6-1 with TRBJ2-2, with TRBD2 matching 7 bases. In germline, CDR1 is MNHNS, CDR2 SASEGT. The CDR3 runs to 15 residues. The V segment lost 8 bases and the J segment 4 bases; nucleotides outside the gene matches: 10. The CDR3 spells CASPGGVPRTGELFF. The CDR3, as DNA: TGTGCCAGCCCGGGGGGAGTCCCGCGCACCGGGGAGCTGTTTTTT.

This clonotype was recorded a few times. The V gene is TRBV4-1, the J gene TRBJ2-5; D may correspond to TRBD1 or TRBD2 (5 bases each). V lost 0 bases, J lost 6 bases, and 11 bases lay in between. CDR3 length: 14 amino acids. CDR1 and CDR2 (germline): MGHRA, YSYEKL. CDR3 sequence (DNA): TGCGCCAGCAGCCAAGAGGCAGGGAGAAAGACCCAGTACTTC. As protein: CASSQEAGRKTQYF.

The chain combines TRBV20-1 with TRBJ2-5; a possible D gene is TRBD2 (5 bases). V gave up 3 bases and J gave up 1 base, with 9 bases separating them. Germline V lookup: CDR1 DFQATT, CDR2 SNEGSKA (reference sequence). This CDR3 contains 13 residues. CDR3 DNA: TGCAGTGCTAGTCCGGGGTCCCAAGAGACCCAGTACTTC. The encoded protein is CSASPGSQETQYF.

The chain combines TRBV21-1 with TRBJ2-7; the table's D call TRBD2 went unverified against the DNA. TRBV21-1 is given as a pseudogene. The length of the CDR3 is 17 residues. DNA for the CDR3: TGTGCCAGCAGCCACGGGACTAGCGGGAAGGATGACTACGAGCAGTACTTC. Translating it yields CASSHGTSGKDDYEQYF.

The chain employs TRBV3-1 and TRBJ1-6, with D perhaps TRBD1 (5 bases). Germline assignment: CDR1 LGHDT and CDR2 YNNKEL (reference sequence). The V end lost 4 bases, the J end lost 7 bases, and 14 bases lay between the germline ends. This CDR3 spans 15 amino acids. The DNA of the CDR3 is TGTGCCAGCAGCCGCCGGGGCTATGAGAATTCACCCCTCCACTTT. This codes for CASSRRGYENSPLHF.

The CDR3 DNA sequence: TGTGCCAGCAGTGGCCGCGAAGGGCCTTTTGCAACTAATGAAAAACTGTTTTTT. Translation gives CASSGREGPFATNEKLFF. The chain combines TRBV25-1 with TRBJ1-4, with no clear D. Germline CDR1 reads MGHDK; CDR2 reads SYGVNS. This CDR3 has 18 residues. The V end was cut by 4 bases, the J end by 0 bases, with 18 bases between.

The table lists this clonotype with many counts. The gene calls are TRBV7-3 and TRBJ2-1, with unresolved D. The CDR3 loop spans 14 amino acids. Germline V CDR1 and CDR2: SGHTA, FQGTGA. The ends were cut back, 6 bases at V and 8 bases at J, with 17 bases in the middle. Here the CDR3 reads CASSVGVGYYEQFF. CDR3 in DNA: TGTGCCAGCAGTGTCGGTGTAGGGTATTATGAGCAGTTCTTC.

This clonotype was seen at least ten times. The CDR3 nucleotides are TGCAGTGCTAGTCGGACTAGCGCGACCAAAAACATTCAGTACTTC. It encodes CSASRTSATKNIQYF. The chain joins TRBV20-1 to TRBJ2-4, with TRBD2 matching over 9 bases. Germline-derived CDR1 and CDR2 are DFQATT and SNEGSKA (reference sequence). The CDR3 is 15 amino acids. The trim removed 3 bases at V and 2 bases at J, leaving 5 bases unmatched.

This clonotype has just a few counts. The rearrangement links TRBV7-9 to TRBJ1-1; 7 bases fit TRBD1. Germline CDR1 is SEHNR and CDR2 is FQNEAQ (reference sequence). Unmatched junction bases numbered 8, after V lost 3 bases and J lost 4 bases. CDR3 length: 15 amino acids. CDR3 protein: CASSFGGAGGTEAFF. Written as DNA, the CDR3 is TGTGCCAGCAGCTTCGGGGGCGCAGGGGGCACTGAAGCTTTCTTT.

V is TRBV9 and J is TRBJ2-1; D call uncertain. Germline V gene data show CDR1 as SGDLS and CDR2 as YYNGEE. There are 15 residues in the CDR3. Trimming took 1 base from V and 0 from J, leaving 8 bases between them. CDR3 amino acids: CASSVFGNSYNEQFF. CDR3 nucleotide sequence: TGTGCCAGCAGCGTATTCGGAAACTCCTACAATGAGCAGTTCTTC. The variable domain in full, with the rest retrieved from reference TRBV9 and TRBJ2-1, is DSGVTQTPKHLITATGQRVTLRCSPRSGDLSVYWYQQSLDQGLQFLIQYYNGEERAKGNILERFSAQQFPDLHSELNLSSLELGDSALYFCASSVFGNSYNEQFFGPGTRLTVL.

V and J are TRBV2 and TRBJ2-7; D gene uncertain. Germline CDR1 is SNHLY and CDR2 is FYNNEI. This CDR3 region has 14 residues. Between the trimmed V and J ends, which lost 2 bases and 2 bases, there was a span of 10 bases. This CDR3 reads CASSEKYGPYEQYF. CDR3 coding DNA: TGTGCCAGCAGTGAAAAATATGGGCCCTACGAGCAGTACTTC.

This clonotype has just a few counts. V usage is TRBV12-3 or TRBV12-4 and J usage is TRBJ1-3, with D possibly being TRBD1 (5 bases). V was cut by 3 bases and J by 2 bases, with 14 bases left in between. The CDR3 length is 16 residues. CDR3 loop: CASSLSVGGAGNTIYF. CDR3 nucleotide sequence: TGTGCCAGCAGTTTGTCCGTTGGAGGGGCTGGAAACACCATATATTTT.

The chain joins TRBV5-5 to TRBJ2-3; 15 bases are a match to TRBD2. V lost 4 bases to trimming and J lost 7 bases; unmatched junction nucleotides: 7. This CDR3 spans 16 amino acids. Germline values: CDR1 SGHKS, CDR2 YYEKEE (reference sequence). The CDR3, as DNA: TGTGCCAGCAGCCCCGGGACTAGCGGGAGGTACTATACGCAGTATTTT. Amino acid sequence: CASSPGTSGRYYTQYF.

The table lists this clonotype with a few counts. The chain joins TRBV20-1 to TRBJ2-7; tentatively, D is TRBD1 or TRBD2 (5 bases each). Germline CDR1 is DFQATT and CDR2 is SNEGSKA (reference sequence). CDR3 length: 13 residues. Trimming shortened V by 6 bases and J by 1 base, and 13 bases separated the two germline ends. The CDR3 sequence: CSASRDGSYEQYF. In DNA form, the CDR3 reads TGCAGTGCCAGCCGGGACGGATCCTACGAGCAGTACTTC.

The chain recombines TRBV27 with TRBJ2-3, with TRBD1 identical over 8 bases. The germline V gene has CDR1 MNHEY and CDR2 SMNVEV (reference sequence). This CDR3 has 18 amino acids. The junction had 11 bases not matched to a gene; V was cut back by 1 base and J by 2 bases. CDR3 bases: TGTGCCAGCAGTTTATTGGCCCCCCCAGGGGGCTACACAGATACGCAGTATTTT. Residues: CASSLLAPPGGYTDTQYF.

The sample holds a few counts of this clonotype. This chain uses TRBV5-5 with TRBJ1-2; D remains unclear. V was trimmed by 0 bases and J by 4 bases, leaving 10 bases between them. The CDR3 has 14 residues. From germline, CDR1 is SGHKS and CDR2 YYEKEE (reference sequence). The CDR3 is CASSLGAQAYGYTF. Here the CDR3 DNA reads TGTGCCAGCAGCTTGGGGGCGCAAGCCTATGGCTACACCTTC.

This clonotype was counted at least ten times. The chain is built from TRBV6-1 and TRBJ2-7; D uncertain. CDR3 length equals 13 residues. Deletions cut 10 bases from V and 0 bases from J, with 13 bases between. Germline V gene lookup returns CDR1 MNHNS and CDR2 SASEGT. The CDR3 protein is CATRGIPSYEQYF. CDR3 sequence (DNA): TGTGCCACGAGAGGAATCCCCTCCTACGAGCAGTACTTC.

This clonotype was picked up a small number of times. The gene calls are TRBV5-1 and TRBJ1-1; D is possibly TRBD1 (5 bases). The ends were cut back, 4 bases at V and 3 bases at J, with 13 bases in the middle. Germline V lookup: CDR1 SGHRS, CDR2 YFSETQ. There are 14 residues in the CDR3. The CDR3 nucleotides read TGCGCCAGCAGCAGGGTGGCAGGGCACACTGAAGCTTTCTTT. Translating gives CASSRVAGHTEAFF.

This chain links TRBV5-1 with TRBJ1-3; possible D gene TRBD1, 5 bases. Trimming removed 4 bases from V and 1 base from J, with 18 bases in between. This CDR3 has 17 residues. CDR1 is SGHRS, CDR2 YFSETQ, per germline. In DNA form, the CDR3 reads TGCGCCAGCAGCCGCGGTGGGACCGATTCGTCTGGAAACACCATATATTTT. Translated: CASSRGGTDSSGNTIYF.

J is TRBJ1-5 and V is TRBV15, with D possibly matching TRBD1 (6 bases). From germline, CDR1 is LNHNV and CDR2 YYDKDF (reference sequence). This CDR3 has 14 amino acids. With 2 bases removed from V and 2 bases from J, the gap between germline ends came to 7 bases. The CDR3 bases are TGTGCCACCAGCAGAAGGGGGGGCAATCAGCCCCAGCATTTT. Protein sequence: CATSRRGGNQPQHF.

This clonotype was counted between two and nine times. CDR3 loop: CASRVGGGHNEQFF. CDR3 DNA: TGTGCCAGCAGAGTTGGAGGGGGCCACAATGAGCAGTTCTTC. V usage is TRBV6-1 and J usage is TRBJ2-1; possibly TRBD1 for D (7 bases). Germline loops: CDR1 MNHNS, CDR2 SASEGT. The CDR3 has 14 residues. Trimming left V 6 bases short and J 5 bases short, with 14 bases between.

This clonotype showed up just a few times. The chain employs TRBV2 and TRBJ2-3, with D possibly TRBD1 on 6 matching bases. The length of the CDR3 is 14 residues. Germline CDR1 reads SNHLY; CDR2 reads FYNNEI. Trimming left V 6 bases short and J 4 bases short, with 14 bases between. The CDR3 is CASRNQGLSDTQYF. The CDR3 nucleotides read TGTGCCAGCAGAAATCAGGGGTTATCAGATACGCAGTATTTT.

This clonotype occurred a few times. This chain links TRBV20-1 with TRBJ2-6, with a possible D match to TRBD1 (5 bases). The CDR3 is made up of 15 amino acids. The V end lost 2 bases, the J end lost 3 bases, and 11 bases lay between the germline ends. The V gene's germline CDR1 is DFQATT and CDR2 SNEGSKA (reference sequence). CDR3 nucleotide sequence: TGCAGTGCTAGAAATAAGGGGCTTGGGGCCAACGTCCTGACTTTC. Its protein product is CSARNKGLGANVLTF.

The chain is built from TRBV28 and TRBJ2-7; D ambiguous. V lost 2 bases and J lost 4, with 12 bases in between. There are 14 residues in the CDR3. Germline V gene sequence: CDR1 MDHEN, CDR2 SYDVKM. CDR3: CASSLARLQYEQYF. The CDR3 DNA sequence: TGTGCCAGCAGTTTAGCCCGCTTACAATACGAGCAGTACTTC.